This TCR beta chain was captured in a study of cytomegalovirus exposure and HLA in healthy donors. General study points: For most TCR beta V segments, an earlier analysis put the productive rate at about 87% or about 30% of the time. Excluded were some V segments that proved indistinguishable, including TRBV6-2 and TRBV6-3.

Amplification used 60 Vbeta primers and 13 Jbeta primers. Sequencing was performed with immunoSEQ multiplex PCR; in TCRdb, only in-frame clones are kept and a portion is missing. Of about 130,000 clones in the sample, roughly 70% were seen once. Concerning this clone: Its specificity is unknown.

Trimming pared 4 bases from V and 1 base from J, leaving 8 bases between. Germline V lookup: CDR1 PRHDT, CDR2 FYEKMQ (reference sequence). This CDR3 region has 13 residues. The specimen was PBMCs. The clonotype was recovered from a man aged 40-55 years in good health and CMV-seropositive. The rearrangement uses TRBV13 and TRBJ2-7; possibly TRBD2 for D (5 bases). The CDR3 region is CASSSRGSYEQYF. The CDR3 DNA reads as TGTGCCAGCAGCTCCCGGGGTTCCTACGAGCAGTACTTC.